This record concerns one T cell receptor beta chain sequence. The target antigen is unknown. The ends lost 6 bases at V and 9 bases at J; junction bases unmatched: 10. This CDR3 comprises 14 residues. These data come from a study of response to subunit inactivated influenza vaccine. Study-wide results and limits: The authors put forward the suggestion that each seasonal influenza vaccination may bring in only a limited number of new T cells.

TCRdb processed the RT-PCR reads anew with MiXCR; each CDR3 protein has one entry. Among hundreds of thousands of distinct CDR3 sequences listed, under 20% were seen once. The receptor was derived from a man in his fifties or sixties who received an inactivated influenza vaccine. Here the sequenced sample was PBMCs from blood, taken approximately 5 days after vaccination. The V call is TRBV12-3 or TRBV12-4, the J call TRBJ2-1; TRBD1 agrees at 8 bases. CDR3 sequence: CASRNSGTGSEQFF. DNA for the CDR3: TGTGCCAGCAGGAATTCCGGGACAGGAAGTGAGCAGTTCTTC.